The 24 T cell receptor beta chains below all came from one sample that was sequenced in a study of cytotoxic CD8 clonotypes in ibrutinib-treated CLL. Clones were sequenced by immunoSEQ multiplex PCR, and TCRdb holds only the in-frame ones, with some missing. The sample lists some 50,000 clones; 60% to 75% were seen once. The sample consisted of PBMCs, taken after 12 months of ibrutinib treatment. Receptor source: a human donor with chronic lymphocytic leukemia.

The CDR3 nucleotides are TGTGCCAGCAGACGGGGGGCGGTTGGCACCGGGGAGCTGTTTTTT. Translation gives CASRRGAVGTGELFF. The chain is built from TRBV5-8 and TRBJ2-2; D is possibly TRBD2 (7 bases). CDR1 and CDR2 from the germline V gene are SGHTS and YDEGEE. V lost 5 bases to trimming and J lost 4 bases, with 15 bases between them. The CDR3 extends over 15 amino acids.

This CDR3 is CASSLSDRANDEQFF. DNA of the CDR3: TGCGCCAGCTCTCTTTCGGACAGGGCGAATGATGAGCAGTTCTTC. The chain employs TRBV5-1 and TRBJ2-1; 8 bases are shared with TRBD1. The CDR3 is 15 amino acids. Trimming removed 7 bases from V and 8 bases from J; junction bases left unmatched: 14. Germline-derived CDR1 and CDR2 are SGHRS and YFSETQ.

This chain connects TRBV5-5 to TRBJ1-1, with D possibly TRBD1 on 5 matching bases. Germline V lookup: CDR1 SGHKS, CDR2 YYEKEE (reference sequence). The CDR3 totals 16 residues. V was clipped by 0 bases and J by 7 bases, with 19 bases between them. The CDR3 sequence is CASSLAETAGTVEAFF. DNA for the CDR3: TGTGCCAGCAGCTTGGCCGAGACAGCGGGAACAGTTGAAGCTTTCTTT.

The rearrangement links TRBV6-5 to TRBJ1-3; D is uncertain. Germline V gene lookup returns CDR1 MNHEY and CDR2 SVGAGI. V lost 4 bases and J lost 9, with 10 bases in between. The CDR3 length is 12 residues. CDR3 bases: TGTGCCAGCAGTTCCCCCAGGTCCACCATATATTTT. Translation: CASSSPRSTIYF.

This rearrangement joins TRBV7-8 to TRBJ2-3; 8 bases are a match to TRBD2. Per the germline V gene, CDR1 is SGHVS and CDR2 is FQNEAQ. V dropped 1 base and J dropped 1; count of bases not matched to a gene: 1. The CDR3 consists of 15 residues. In DNA form, the CDR3 reads TGTGCCAGCAGCTTAGGGCGGGGGGGCACAGATACGCAGTATTTT. Amino acids: CASSLGRGGTDTQYF.

The V call is TRBV9, the J call TRBJ2-7; D unclear. From germline, CDR1 is SGDLS and CDR2 YYNGEE. This CDR3 comprises 13 residues. Trimming removed 0 bases at V and 1 base at J, with 5 bases between. The CDR3 spells CASSVEGSYEQYF. CDR3 nucleotides: TGTGCCAGCAGCGTAGAGGGATCCTACGAGCAGTACTTC.

The V and J genes are TRBV10-3 and TRBJ1-5; TRBD1 aligns across 9 bases. With V trimmed by 5 bases and J by 7 bases, 9 bases remained unmatched. Looked up from germline, CDR1 is ENHRY and CDR2 is SYGVKD. CDR3 size: 15 residues. The CDR3 protein is CAISQAGQGWQPQHF. The CDR3, as DNA: TGTGCCATCAGTCAAGCAGGACAGGGGTGGCAGCCCCAGCATTTT.

This clone appeared a few times. The chain employs TRBV7-2 and TRBJ1-2; D possibly corresponds to TRBD1 (5 bases). With 5 bases removed from V and 2 bases from J, the gap between germline ends came to 9 bases. CDR1 is SGHTA and CDR2 is FQGNSA in the germline V gene. The CDR3 loop spans 13 amino acids. The CDR3 DNA follows: TGTGCCAGCAGCAACCGGGACAACTATGGCTACACCTTC. It is translated as CASSNRDNYGYTF.

This clone was counted only a few times. J is TRBJ2-7 and V is TRBV19, with TRBD2 as a possible D gene (6 bases). CDR3 size: 15 residues. Trimming removed 3 bases at V and 7 bases at J, with 19 bases between. The V gene's germline CDR1 is LNHDA and CDR2 SQIVND (reference sequence). CDR3 loop: CASSMEGMSGREQYF. The CDR3 DNA follows: TGTGCCAGTAGTATGGAGGGGATGTCTGGTCGGGAGCAGTACTTC.

V and J are TRBV5-6 and TRBJ2-2; a possible D gene is TRBD1 (5 bases). Germline loops: CDR1 SGHDT, CDR2 YYEEEE. The V gene lost 4 bases and the J gene lost 0 bases, with 13 bases spanning the gap. The length of the CDR3 is 16 residues. DNA for the CDR3: TGTGCCAGCAGCCAACCGACAGTCACGAACACCGGGGAGCTGTTTTTT. This codes for CASSQPTVTNTGELFF.

The genes are TRBV27 and TRBJ2-1; 7 nucleotides match TRBD1. Germline values: CDR1 MNHEY, CDR2 SMNVEV (reference sequence). The CDR3 loop spans 18 amino acids. V shed 4 bases, J shed 4 bases, and the junction held 16 bases outside the gene matches. The CDR3 reads CASSSVPRGWTPYNEQFF. The CDR3 bases are TGTGCCAGCAGTTCGGTACCCAGGGGGTGGACACCATACAATGAGCAGTTCTTC.

The sample holds a few counts of this clone. The chain combines TRBV29-1 with TRBJ2-7, with D hard to call. CDR1 is SQVTM, CDR2 ANQGSEA, per germline. Trimming took off 1 base at V and 2 bases at J, with 6 bases between the two ends. This CDR3 comprises 12 residues. CDR3 sequence (DNA): TGCAGCGTTGAAGTCGCGACCTACGAGCAGTACTTC. It codes for CSVEVATYEQYF.

The chain combines TRBV2 with TRBJ2-3; TRBD1 agrees at 9 bases. The germline gives CDR1 SNHLY, CDR2 FYNNEI. Trimming took 5 bases from V and 8 from J; bases not matched to a gene: 14. The CDR3 is made up of 16 amino acids. The CDR3 sequence is CASSRTGASITGTQYF. Written as DNA, the CDR3 is TGTGCCAGCAGTAGGACAGGGGCGAGCATAACGGGTACGCAGTATTTT.

V usage is TRBV12-5 and J usage is TRBJ2-5; tentative D call: TRBD1 (6 bases). Per the germline V gene, CDR1 is LGHNT and CDR2 is FRNRAP. CDR3 length: 15 residues. The germline V and J ends were trimmed by 1 base and 2 bases, with 11 bases remaining between them. Written as DNA, the CDR3 is TGTGCTAGTGGTTTGGGGCCGACAGGACAAGAGACCCAGTACTTC. Protein: CASGLGPTGQETQYF.

This chain joins TRBV2 and TRBJ2-7; 8 bases map to TRBD1. Germline V gene data show CDR1 as SNHLY and CDR2 as FYNNEI. The CDR3 extends over 15 amino acids. V lost 6 bases, J lost 9 bases, and 16 bases stayed unmatched. The CDR3 DNA reads TGTGCCAGCAGCTACCTACAAGGGACAGGTTCCTGGCAGTACTTC. This gives the protein CASSYLQGTGSWQYF.

The chain carries TRBV5-6 and TRBJ1-1; TRBD1 aligns across 7 bases. This CDR3 is 15 amino acids long. Germline CDR1 reads SGHDT; CDR2 reads YYEEEE. V trimming: 1 base; J trimming: 0 bases; junction bases outside the gene matches: 3. The CDR3 bases are TGTGCCAGCAGCTTGTTCGGGACAGTGAACACTGAAGCTTTCTTT. This codes for CASSLFGTVNTEAFF.

This clone appeared a single time. The chain carries TRBV5-6 and TRBJ2-5, with D unclear. The germline V and J ends were trimmed by 4 bases and 4 bases, with 5 bases remaining between them. The CDR3 loop spans 11 amino acids. Germline assignment: CDR1 SGHDT and CDR2 YYEEEE. The DNA of the CDR3 is TGTGCCAGCAGCACCGGAGAGACCCAGTACTTC. It specifies CASSTGETQYF.

The chain employs TRBV27 and TRBJ1-1; D is unclear. The germline V gene encodes CDR1 MNHEY and CDR2 SMNVEV (reference sequence). The CDR3 runs to 16 residues. Trimming removed 2 bases at V and 2 bases at J, with 15 bases between. The CDR3 DNA reads as TGTGCCAGCAGTTTAGGGAGCCCATCAGAAAACACTGAAGCTTTCTTT. It yields the protein CASSLGSPSENTEAFF.

The rearrangement joins TRBV5-6 to TRBJ2-2; a possible D gene is TRBD1 (6 bases). CDR1 and CDR2 (germline): SGHDT, YYEEEE. This CDR3 is 13 amino acids long. Trimming stripped 5 bases from V and 6 bases from J, with 11 bases between. CDR3 in DNA: TGTGCCAGCAGGGCCACAGGGCCCGGGGAGCTGTTTTTT. Translation gives CASRATGPGELFF.

The rearrangement uses TRBV19 and TRBJ2-7; tentative D call: TRBD2 (6 bases). This CDR3 spans 14 amino acids. Looked up from germline, CDR1 is LNHDA and CDR2 is SQIVND (reference sequence). With 4 bases removed from V and 3 bases from J, the gap between germline ends came to 13 bases. The DNA of the CDR3 is TGTGCCAGTAGTACGGTAACCGGGAGCTACGAGCAGTACTTC. Residues: CASSTVTGSYEQYF.

This sequence joins TRBV6-5 and TRBJ2-7; D perhaps matches TRBD1 (5 bases). Looked up from germline, CDR1 is MNHEY and CDR2 is SVGAGI. The length of the CDR3 is 14 residues. V was shortened by 6 bases and J by 2 bases, with 14 bases between the two germline ends. The CDR3 DNA is TGTGCCAGCAGCGCTAGGGGATCTCCCTACGAGCAGTACTTC. It translates to CASSARGSPYEQYF.

The chain employs TRBV11-3 and TRBJ2-1; D not resolved. V was pared by 1 base and J by 6 bases, with 7 bases between. The CDR3 covers 13 residues. From germline, CDR1 is SGHNT and CDR2 YENEEA. The DNA of the CDR3 is TGTGCCAGCAGCTTAGCTGCGGCCAATGAGCAGTTCTTC. Its protein product is CASSLAAANEQFF.

The chain recombines TRBV6-5 with TRBJ2-4; TRBD2 aligns across 7 bases. Per germline, CDR1 MNHEY and CDR2 SVGAGI. This CDR3 region has 14 residues. The V and J ends lost 8 bases and 3 bases, in that order; junction bases with no gene match: 7. In DNA, the CDR3 is TGTGCCAGCTCCCCCGGGGGGTTCAAAAACATTCAGTACTTC. This translates into CASSPGGFKNIQYF.

The gene calls are TRBV11-2 and TRBJ1-6; D is unresolved. Germline V gives CDR1 SGHAT, CDR2 FQNNGV. The CDR3 is 15 amino acids. V shed 2 bases and J shed 6 bases, with 11 bases lying between them. CDR3 sequence: CASSLQEAGNSPLHF. The CDR3 nucleotides read TGTGCCAGCAGCTTACAAGAGGCGGGTAATTCACCCCTCCACTTT.